This T cell receptor beta chain was captured by sequencing in a study of shared clonotypes between healthy human individuals. Study overall: Each donor's CD4 naive and CD4 memory cells filled three plates apiece, CD8 naive two, and CD8 memory one. Study outcomes and limitations: Incomplete sequencing of sorted subsets was indicated by rarefaction despite large depth. Relative to memory subsets, naive subsets generally showed larger estimated richness. Four donors shared around 5% of their naive CD4 clonotypes.

Naivety among CD8 cells was defined by CD45RO negativity and positive CCR7 selection, thereby excluding terminally differentiated effector memory CD45RA+ cells. Some clones are missing from TCRdb's copy, which holds only in-frame ones; the method was immunoSEQ multiplex PCR. The top ten hold more than 1.5% of the sample, which has roughly 2.1 million clones, about 92% seen once. Note on this clone: Its antigen is undetermined. The same CDR3 can be traced to other DNA sequences in this sample.

Germline lookup yields CDR1 SQVTM and CDR2 ANQGSEA. Trimming left V 6 bases short and J 4 bases short, with 0 bases between. The CDR3 totals 8 residues. This clonotype was sampled from a man aged 18-30 years in good health. Some clones in this sample may be carry-over from other donors' samples. The chain recombines TRBV29-1 with TRBJ1-1, with D uncertain. The material sequenced was naive CD8+ T cells from PBMCs. The CDR3 loop reads CSVTEAFF. The CDR3 nucleotides are TGCAGCGTCACTGAAGCTTTCTTT.